This note documents a single TCR beta chain sequence. The antigen it recognizes is unknown. No base qualities exist here, and no much larger clone lies one base off it. The data derive from a study of cytomegalovirus exposure and HLA in healthy donors (dated by TCRdb to 2016 to 2017). A note on the overall study: In an earlier analysis of 450 to 750 of the donors, under 300 Gb of sequence data and 90 million to 130 million unique TCR beta sequences from 150 million to 200 million T cells were reported. Around 320 gigabases of sequencing data and tens of millions of unique TCR sequences were included in an early release covering about 620 HLA-typed donors. Of the 350 to 400 genotyped donors, 81% fell in the genetic ancestry cluster associated with self-reported Caucasian donors. The study was designed to test whether signatures of past pathogen exposure could be identified by cataloging public T cell receptors. Using immunosequencing, the study profiled T cell repertoires from 500 to 800 subjects and related those repertoires to cytomegalovirus serostatus. In addition to the first cohort of 666 subjects, a separate validation cohort of approximately 130 different subjects was used. To predict cytomegalovirus infection status, the study brought together high-throughput TCR immunosequencing, statistical association of individual TCRs with disease status, and machine learning. To study patterns of TCR occurrence, a later analysis re-analyzed previously published TCR beta repertoires from 550 to 800 donors and added high-resolution HLA genotyping. Rather than using new phenotypic data, the later analysis identified candidate immune exposures from TCR beta sequences and from how often those sequences occurred across donors. In an earlier analysis of 587 of the donors, high-throughput TCR beta sequencing was used to judge whether each TCR beta V gene segment behaved as functional or pseudogenic. Donor age, sex, ethnicity and CMV serostatus were collected together with the repertoire data. A later genetic analysis took genome-wide SNP genotypes for about three fifths of the 666 donors and used that subset as a discovery cohort. Every discovery cohort repertoire had been produced on one sequencing platform. Class I and class II HLA loci were covered by the typing at four-digit resolution. Typing coverage differed by locus: A, B, C, DRB1 and DQB1 were typed in about 620-630 donors, DQA1 in about 510, DPA1 in some 600, and DPB1 in around 490. Because of strong linkage in the cohort, four or five DR-DQ haplotypes were treated as single units for association and clustering. On average, approximately 250,000 unique TCR beta nucleotide sequences were sequenced per donor among some 430 genotyped donors of the cohort, with roughly 18% of those sequences being non-productive. What the work shows at the level of the full study, not this receptor alone: The cohort was sequenced for TCR beta chains only, and without alpha or paired-chain data the features that could be detected were limited. A group of highly shared sequence variants was considered likely to be a technical artifact of the sequencing pipeline. Because HLA typing was unavailable for some donors at each locus, only the typed subset was used in association tests. The classifier was reported to diagnose cytomegalovirus status with high specificity and sensitivity in both the original and validation cohorts. Correlated functional status among segregating V segments might be attributable to linkage disequilibrium, but an unknown experimental factor could not be ruled out. A total of some 180 TCR beta chains were listed by the study as associated with cytomegalovirus. In a later analysis, HLA-associated TCR beta chains were found to be more clonally expanded and to have lower generation probabilities than equally common non-associated chains. CMV serostatus was the only immune exposure information available for the cohort. Specific HLA alleles were associated with roughly 17,000 TCR beta sequences at a false discovery rate of 0.05 in a later analysis. Some IMGT-functional V segments, including TRBV6-2 and TRBV6-3, could not be told apart with the 87-base-pair reads, so those segments were excluded. In a later genetic analysis, a missense DCLRE1C variant was associated with V-gene and J-gene trimming of TCR beta chains, and the association was replicated in an independent cohort. A later genetic analysis reported fewer N-insertions in productive TCRs among donors in an Asian-associated ancestry cluster than the roughly 670-donor mean. Sequencing depth was assumed to be roughly uniform across donors in the presence/absence analyses, though that assumption may not hold. In a later analysis, the rate of TCR association differed among HLA loci, with DRB1 alleles having the most associated TCRs and HLA-C alleles having the fewest. Most TCR sequences were observed very rarely across donors, whereas some public TCRs were present in many individuals. In vitro tests confirmed that a few of the cytomegalovirus-associated TCR beta chains recognize cytomegalovirus antigens. Assigning TCR associations to individual alleles was difficult when HLA alleles, especially DR and DQ, strongly co-occurred. In an earlier analysis of roughly 560 of the donors, most TCR beta V segments were observed in productive rearrangements about 90% or about 30% of the time, broadly matching IMGT annotations. Several of the top co-occurrence clusters appeared to be linked to parvovirus B19, influenza, CMV and Epstein-Barr virus, according to a later analysis. In a later analysis, most CMV-associated TCR beta chains were found to appear HLA-restricted, with HLA associations seemingly driven largely by CMV exposure. The authors suggested that the approach could potentially be extended to other disease states and immunological phenotypes. Fewer than 20 rarely observed V segments, including chromosome 9 orphons, were excluded from the earlier analysis of several hundred of the donors because counts were too low. A further reported finding was that TCR beta sequences accurately predicted the HLA-A and HLA-B alleles for most subjects in the first cohort.

Including cysteine and phenylalanine, the CDR3 has 17 amino acids. Only CDR3 DNA is held: 51 bases, read in frame from base 1. Unmatched junction bases come to 9, with V trimmed by 6 bases and J by 3 bases. Reading the germline V gene (reference sequence) gives CDR1 LNHDA and CDR2 SQIVND. Libraries came from the immunoSEQ multiplex PCR assay. For the multiplex PCR, a mixture combining 60 forward primers for TCR Vbeta segments and 13 reverse primers for TCR Jbeta segments was used. A multiplex PCR assay on genomic DNA amplified the CDR3 region of rearranged TCR beta genes. On the Illumina HiSeq System, the amplified TCR beta libraries were sequenced as 87-base-pair reads. In the source study's methods: A later analysis tallied roughly 76 million unique TCR beta chains across the 650 to 750 repertoires, and around 12 million of those chains were shared by two or more donors. Raw reads were error-corrected and collapsed into unique sequences with a nearest-neighbor algorithm that merged closely related sequences to remove PCR and sequencing errors. Alignment of CDR3 sequences to IMGT reference sequences was used to assign V, D and J gene segments. For a sequence to be retained, at least a six-nucleotide match to both a V gene segment and a J gene segment was required. Rearrangements were classified as productive when the CDR3 lacked stop codons and remained in frame with V and J, and all other rearrangements were classified as non-productive. Following IMGT convention, CDR3 was defined as the stretch from the second conserved V-encoded cysteine to the conserved J-encoded phenylalanine. The earlier analysis of about 590 of the donors excluded sequences that lacked an unambiguous match to a single V gene segment. In an earlier analysis of roughly 500 of the donors, V segments were called functional above 56.7% productive rearrangements and were called segregating when the between-donor standard deviation exceeded 5%. A statistical classification framework was built to diagnose cytomegalovirus status from the catalog of TCR beta chain sequences. V and J gene assignment, in a later analysis, came from comparing TCR nucleotide sequences with IMGT/GENE-DB human TR gene sequences. The TCRdist pipeline was used in a later analysis to assign CDR3 sequences and most-parsimonious VDJ recombination scenarios. In a later analysis, each TCR beta chain was defined by its CDR3 amino acid sequence together with its V-gene family, and reads lacking a unique V-gene family were excluded. In a later analysis, 500 to 650 highly shared, low-generation-probability nucleotide sequences were removed to address suspected cross-contamination and a sequencing artifact. A later analysis calculated a clonal expansion index for each public chain from normalized within-repertoire ranks of inferred template counts. In a later analysis, generation probabilities were computed with a VDJ recombination model fitted to out-of-frame rearrangements, and the resulting probabilities were checked against IGoR. In a later analysis, hypergeometric tests were used to score TCR-TCR, TCR-HLA and TCR-CMV co-occurrence, with a repertoire-size bias correction applied to TCR pairs. To estimate false discovery rates, a later analysis permuted the HLA or CMV assignments 20 times. In a later analysis, co-occurring TCRs were grouped using DBSCAN, with TCRdist sequence similarity added in when clustering inside HLA-allele-positive subsets. For co-occurrence clustering, repertoires with fewer than 30,000 or more than 120,000 public chains were excluded, along with five or six repertoires with anomalous nucleotide sharing. TCRdb holds this immuneACCESS table with in-frame rearrangements only. Some clones are missing; in checked studies, unresolved V genes explain under half, and the rest has no known cause. The DNA was the basis for D and trimming; V, J and clone size are from that table. In this sample the table shows roughly 190,000 clones, approximately 83% of which occur a single time. The biggest ten clones account for roughly 10% of the sample.

The cohort comprised fewer than 700 healthy bone marrow donors. All cohort members were sampled while nominally healthy, although unrecorded immune exposures were likely present. The donor tested CMV seropositive, placing the donor among the roughly 300 seropositive members of the cohort. A peripheral blood sample was collected from each donor, and TCR beta sequencing was performed on peripheral blood mononuclear cells. The Qiagen DNeasy Blood Extraction Kit was used to extract genomic DNA from the blood cell samples. Sequencing input: PBMCs. The chain couples TRBV19 to TRBJ1-4; TRBD1 lines up with 11 middle nucleotides. The source of this sequence is a woman in her fifties or sixties in good health and CMV-seropositive. The CDR3 amino acid sequence is: CASSIRGQGASNEKLFF. Read as DNA, the sequence is TGTGCCAGTAGCATAAGAGGACAGGGGGCTTCTAATGAAAAACTGTTTTTT.